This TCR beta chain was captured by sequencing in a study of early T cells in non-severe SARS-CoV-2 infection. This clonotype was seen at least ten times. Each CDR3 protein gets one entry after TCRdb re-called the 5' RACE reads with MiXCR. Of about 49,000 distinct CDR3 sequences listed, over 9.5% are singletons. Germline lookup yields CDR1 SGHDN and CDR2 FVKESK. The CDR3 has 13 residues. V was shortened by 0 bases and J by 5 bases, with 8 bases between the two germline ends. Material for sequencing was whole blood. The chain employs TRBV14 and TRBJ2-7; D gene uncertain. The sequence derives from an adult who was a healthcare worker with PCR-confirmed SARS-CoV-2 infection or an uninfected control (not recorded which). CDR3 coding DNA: TGTGCCAGCAGCCAAGATTTCGAGGACGAGCAGTACTTC. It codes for CASSQDFEDEQYF. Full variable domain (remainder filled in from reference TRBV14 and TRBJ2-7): EAGVTQFPSHSVIEKGQTVTLRCDPISGHDNLYWYRRVMGKEIKFLLHFVKESKQDESGMPNNRFLAERTGGTYSTLKVQPAELEDSGVYFCASSQDFEDEQYFGPGTRLTVT.